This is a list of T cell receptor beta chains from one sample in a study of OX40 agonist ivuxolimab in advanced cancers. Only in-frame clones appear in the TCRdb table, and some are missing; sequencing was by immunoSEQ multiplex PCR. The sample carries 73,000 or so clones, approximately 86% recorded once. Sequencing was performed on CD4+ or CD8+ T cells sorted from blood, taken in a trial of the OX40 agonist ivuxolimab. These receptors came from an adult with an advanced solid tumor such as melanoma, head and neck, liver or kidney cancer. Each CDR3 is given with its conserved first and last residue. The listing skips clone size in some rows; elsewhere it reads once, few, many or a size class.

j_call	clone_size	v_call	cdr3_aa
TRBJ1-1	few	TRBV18	CASSPRQMNTEAFF
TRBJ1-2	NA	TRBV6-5	CASTNRDRGGYTF
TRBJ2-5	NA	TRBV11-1	CASSPRVQEGQYF
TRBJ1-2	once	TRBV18	CASSPGRNQGVSGYTF
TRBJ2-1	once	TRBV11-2	CASSRGAAGPYNEQFF
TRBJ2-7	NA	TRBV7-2	CASSFGLAETYEQYF
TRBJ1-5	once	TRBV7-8	CASSLGAGTQPQHF
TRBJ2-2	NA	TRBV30	CAGITLPGELFF
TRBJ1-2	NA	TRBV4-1	CASSQVTEYGYTF
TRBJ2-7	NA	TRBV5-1	CASSFGGSSYEQYF
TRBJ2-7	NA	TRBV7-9	CAITKPPYEQYF
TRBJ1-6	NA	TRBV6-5	CASSYSPGRDNSPLHF
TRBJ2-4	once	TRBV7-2	CASSQTGVIAKNIQYF
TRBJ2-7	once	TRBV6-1	CASSEGRIYEQYF
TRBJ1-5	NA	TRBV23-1	CASTAPRGNQPQHF
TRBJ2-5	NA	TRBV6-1	CASRLGPQETQYF